This T cell receptor (beta chain) appears in the sequencing data of a study of blood T cell repertoires in COVID-19. On the study more broadly: The samples span acute and convalescent COVID-19 from the United States, Italy and Spain. PBMCs, B-cell-depleted T cells, or T cells were the source of the cDNA or gDNA that made up the material.

Clones were sequenced by immunoSEQ multiplex PCR, and TCRdb holds only the in-frame ones, with some missing. The table has nearly 200,000 clones, roughly 90% seen once. The CDR3 covers 14 residues. The germline V gene has CDR1 MNHEY and CDR2 SVGAGI. Trimming at V came to 4 bases and at J to 8 bases, leaving 7 bases not matched to a gene. Ages ranged from about 18 to 89 years, with residence in fewer than 25 US areas. In assigning cohorts, the study relied on participant-reported clinical history. This chain connects TRBV6-5 to TRBJ1-2; 10 bases align to TRBD1. The origin of this receptor is a woman aged 18-30 years who had recovered from COVID-19. The specimen sequenced was PBMCs or T cells enriched from blood (not recorded which). The CDR3 protein is CASSSPGTGEGYTF. DNA of the CDR3: TGTGCCAGCAGTTCGCCCGGGACAGGGGAAGGCTACACCTTC.